The rows below give T cell receptor beta chains drawn from one sample of a study of blood T cells in healthy people across ages. TCRdb independently ran MiXCR on the 5' RACE reads; one entry per CDR3 protein. This sample has 750,000 to 950,000 distinct CDR3 sequences; roughly 50% occur once, and the top ten carry approximately 40%. The specimen sequenced was blood. These receptor sequences come from a man older than 75 in good health. The CDR3 runs from the conserved cysteine through the conserved F or W. Fields, in order: clone size, V gene, D gene, J gene, CDR3 DNA, CDR3 protein. D genes are given only for firm matches. The listing skips clone size in some rows; elsewhere it reads once, few, many or a size class.

>.|TRBV5-1|TRBD2|TRBJ2-1
TGCGCCAGCAGCTTGGAAGGGCCGGGAGGGTATAATGAGCAGTTCTTC
CASSLEGPGGYNEQFF
>.|TRBV15|.|TRBJ2-1
TGTGCCACCAGCAGAGTAGGCAGTAGCTCCTACAATGAGCAGTTCTTC
CATSRVGSSSYNEQFF
>.|TRBV16|.|TRBJ2-5
TGTGCCAGCAGCCAATCTGGAGAGGCGTACTTC
CASSQSGEAYF
>.|TRBV2|TRBD2|TRBJ2-7
TGTGCCAGCAGTGGTATCGAGCGGGGGTACTACGAGCAGTACTTC
CASSGIERGYYEQYF
>.|TRBV15|TRBD1|TRBJ2-3
TGTGCCACCAGCGAACCGGGACAGCGGAAATGGGATACGCAGTATTTT
CATSEPGQRKWDTQYF
>.|TRBV10-2|TRBD1|TRBJ2-1
TGCGCCAGCAGTATGACAGGGTTCAATGAGCAGTTCTTC
CASSMTGFNEQFF
>few|TRBV28|TRBD1|TRBJ1-1
TGTGCCACTCACAGGGGGTTGAGCACTGAAGCTTTCTTT
CATHRGLSTEAFF
>few|TRBV10-3|.|TRBJ1-2
TGTGCCATCAGTGAGTCGCAGGGAATAACCTACACCTTC
CAISESQGITYTF
>.|TRBV20-1|.|TRBJ1-6
TGCAGTGCTACAGCCTATAATTCACCCCTCCACTTT
CSATAYNSPLHF
>few|TRBV25-1|.|TRBJ1-2
TGTGCCAGCAGTGAAGTGCCGTACTATGGCTACACCTTC
CASSEVPYYGYTF
>few|TRBV7-9|TRBD2|TRBJ2-7
TGTGCCAGCAGCTTAGGAGCGCTAGCGGGAGCTGAGCAGTACTTC
CASSLGALAGAEQYF
>.|TRBV14|TRBD2|TRBJ2-5
TGTGCCAGCAGCCCAACTAGCGAGAGTAGGACCCAGTACTTC
CASSPTSESRTQYF
>.|TRBV6-6|.|TRBJ2-2
TGTGCCAGCATCCAGGAACGCGGACCGAACACCGGGGAGCTGTTTTTT
CASIQERGPNTGELFF
>.|TRBV27|TRBD2|TRBJ2-7
TGTGCCAGCAGTTTATGGTCTAGCGGGAACGACGAGCAGTACTTC
CASSLWSSGNDEQYF
>.|TRBV24-1|.|TRBJ2-1
TGTGCCACCAGTGATGAGGTCGGGACCCGGAATGAGCAGTTCTTC
CATSDEVGTRNEQFF
>.|TRBV25-1|.|TRBJ2-7
TGTGCCAGAAGACATTCCGTGGGCTACGAGCAGTACTTC
CARRHSVGYEQYF
>.|TRBV2|.|TRBJ2-2
TGTGCCAGCAGTTCCCTAAGGGCGGGGGAGCTGTTTTTT
CASSSLRAGELFF
>.|TRBV12-3/TRBV12-4|.|TRBJ1-4
TGTGCCAGCAGTTGGGGGGAAGGAACTAATGAAAAACTGTTTTTT
CASSWGEGTNEKLFF
>.|TRBV18|.|TRBJ1-5
TGTGCCAGCTCACGGGACGCTCGGGAGCAGCCCCAGCATTTT
CASSRDAREQPQHF
>.|TRBV4-1|TRBD1|TRBJ2-7
TGCGCCAGCAGTCAAACTCCGGGACAGGGCTCTTACGAGCAGTACTTC
CASSQTPGQGSYEQYF
>.|TRBV12-2|.|TRBJ2-7
TGTGCAAGTCGCCCCTATATAGCGGGAGGGACCTACGAGCAGTACTTC
CASRPYIAGGTYEQYF
>.|TRBV5-1|.|TRBJ1-2
TGCGCCAGCAGCTTGGCCGAGACAGACGGCTACACCTTC
CASSLAETDGYTF
>.|TRBV7-2|.|TRBJ1-2
TGTGCCAGCAGCTTACCCGCTTGGGGTTACTATGGCTACACCTTC
CASSLPAWGYYGYTF
>.|TRBV9|TRBD2|TRBJ2-1
TGTGCCAGCAACCCTAGCGGGGATGACTCCTACGATGAGCAGTTCTTC
CASNPSGDDSYDEQFF
>.|TRBV6-2/TRBV6-3|TRBD2|TRBJ2-4
TGTGCCAGCAGTCCCTGGACTAGCGGGCTAGCCAAAAACATTCAGTACTTC
CASSPWTSGLAKNIQYF
>.|TRBV20-1|TRBD2|TRBJ2-3
TGCACCCTAGCGGGCGACAACCCAGATACGCAGTATTTT
CTLAGDNPDTQYF
>.|TRBV5-5|.|TRBJ2-1
TGTGCCAGCAGCTTTACTAGATTAACAGGGCATGAGCAGTTCTTC
CASSFTRLTGHEQFF
>few|TRBV7-9|.|TRBJ2-7
TGTGCCAGCAGCTTTACCACCGGGACGCCTTACTACGAGCAGTACTTC
CASSFTTGTPYYEQYF
>few|TRBV2|.|TRBJ2-5
TGTGCCAGCAGTGGACAAAACCAAGAGACCCAGTACTTC
CASSGQNQETQYF
>.|TRBV3-1|.|TRBJ2-1
TGTGCCAGCAGCTTTAGTGGGGAGCGGGTCAATGAGCAGTTCTTC
CASSFSGERVNEQFF
>.|TRBV12-3/TRBV12-4|.|TRBJ2-4
TGTGCCAGCAGTTTAAGGGGGGCTAGGTTTGACATTCAGTACTTC
CASSLRGARFDIQYF
>.|TRBV2|.|TRBJ2-7
TGTGCCAGCAAGCAATTAGGGAGCTCCTACGAGCAGTACTTC
CASKQLGSSYEQYF
>once|TRBV15|.|TRBJ2-2
TGTGCCACCAGCAGAGCCCTAGACACCGGGGAGCTGTTTTTT
CATSRALDTGELFF
>.|TRBV27|TRBD2|TRBJ2-5
TGTGCCAGCAGTTTGGCGGGAGGGAACCAAGAGACCCAGTACTTC
CASSLAGGNQETQYF